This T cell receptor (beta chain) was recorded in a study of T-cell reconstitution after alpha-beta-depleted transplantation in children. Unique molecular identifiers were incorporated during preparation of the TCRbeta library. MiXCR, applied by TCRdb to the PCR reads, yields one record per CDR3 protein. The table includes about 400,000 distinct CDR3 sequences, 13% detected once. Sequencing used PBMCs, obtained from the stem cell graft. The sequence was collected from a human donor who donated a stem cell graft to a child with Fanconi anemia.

The CDR3 nucleotides read TGCGCCAGCAGCCCTGGGACCCAAGAGACCCAGTACTTC. The encoded protein is CASSPGTQETQYF. The gene calls are TRBV5-1 and TRBJ2-5; D may be TRBD1 or TRBD2 (5 bases each). The CDR3 spans 13 residues. Germline V CDR1 and CDR2: SGHRS, YFSETQ. The V end was cut by 4 bases, the J end by 1 base, with 8 bases between.